The rows below give T cell receptor beta chains drawn from one sample of a study of cytomegalovirus exposure and HLA in healthy donors. Clones were read by immunoSEQ multiplex PCR, and TCRdb kept only the in-frame ones, dropping some. The repertoire table contains roughly 50,000 clones. The sample consisted of PBMCs. All receptors derive from a woman in her 40s in good health and CMV-seronegative. Both conserved end residues are part of each CDR3. D genes are given only for firm matches.

D	length	V	J	CDR3	DNA
NA	15	TRBV7-9	TRBJ1-5	CASSLALGPNQPQHF	TGTGCCAGCAGCTTAGCTCTCGGTCCCAATCAGCCCCAGCATTTT
NA	14	TRBV5-1	TRBJ1-5	CASSLQGNDQPQHF	TGCGCCAGCAGCTTACAGGGTAATGATCAGCCCCAGCATTTT
TRBD2	15	TRBV4-3	TRBJ2-7	CASSQIAGEGYEQYF	TGCGCCAGCAGCCAAATAGCGGGAGAGGGCTACGAGCAGTACTTC
TRBD2	16	TRBV10-2	TRBJ2-7	CASSSTLAGATYEQYF	TGCGCCAGCAGTTCAACACTAGCGGGGGCCACCTACGAGCAGTACTTC
TRBD1	16	TRBV9	TRBJ2-7	CASSVEGTAYPYEQYF	TGTGCCAGCAGCGTAGAGGGGACAGCATACCCCTACGAGCAGTACTTC
NA	14	TRBV27	TRBJ1-2	CASSFGGAPYGYTF	TGTGCCAGCAGTTTTGGGGGGGCTCCCTATGGCTACACCTTC
NA	14	TRBV18	TRBJ1-1	CASSQIQGSSEAFF	TGTGCCAGCTCACAAATCCAGGGATCATCTGAAGCTTTCTTT
TRBD1	14	TRBV7-2	TRBJ2-7	CASSSRDRGHEQYF	TGTGCCAGCAGCTCCCGGGACAGGGGCCACGAGCAGTACTTC
TRBD1	16	TRBV5-1	TRBJ1-4	CASSLEGQGVNEKLFF	TGCGCCAGCAGCTTGGAAGGACAGGGGGTTAATGAAAAACTGTTTTTT
TRBD1	15	TRBV7-2	TRBJ2-7	CASSRPGQSAYEQYF	TGTGCCAGCAGTCGGCCGGGACAGTCTGCCTACGAGCAGTACTTC
NA	14	TRBV29-1	TRBJ2-3	CSVRAGGLPDTQYF	TGCAGCGTTAGGGCAGGAGGCCTCCCAGATACGCAGTATTTT
TRBD1	18	TRBV2	TRBJ2-5	CASSVTGAGQGGGETQYF	TGTGCCAGCAGTGTAACAGGGGCGGGACAGGGTGGGGGAGAGACCCAGTACTTC
NA	14	TRBV10-2	TRBJ2-5	CASSVRSVGETQYF	TGCGCCAGCAGTGTGCGAAGCGTGGGAGAGACCCAGTACTTC
NA	12	TRBV19	TRBJ1-2	CASSISPSGYTF	TGTGCCAGTAGTATCTCCCCGAGTGGCTACACCTTC
TRBD1	15	TRBV18	TRBJ2-7	CASSPKQGAPYEQYF	TGTGCCAGCTCACCAAAACAGGGGGCACCGTACGAGCAGTACTTC
NA	13	TRBV2	TRBJ1-1	CASTENVNTEAFF	TGTGCCAGCACAGAAAACGTGAACACTGAAGCTTTCTTT
TRBD1	15	TRBV7-9	TRBJ1-6	CASSLSGQGDSPLHF	TGTGCCAGCAGTTTGTCGGGACAGGGAGATTCACCCCTCCACTTT